Included here is one T cell receptor (beta chain) sequence, with context. This record belongs to a study of blood T cell repertoires in COVID-19. In the study overall: Acute and convalescent COVID-19 specimens originated in the United States, Italy and Spain.

In the source study's methods: Quantification of nucleated cells was approximated via reference gene primer amplification. Using immunoSEQ multiplex PCR, the repertoire was profiled, and TCRdb retains in-frame clones only, with some absent. V, J and clone size reflect that table, while D and trimming were determined from the DNA. The table has roughly 18,000 clones, 86% seen once. In germline, CDR1 is SGHTS, CDR2 YDEGEE. Unmatched junction bases numbered 4, after V lost 0 bases and J lost 2 bases. The CDR3 loop spans 17 amino acids. The rearrangement links TRBV5-8 to TRBJ2-6; 8 bases map to TRBD1. The sequenced sample consisted of peripheral blood. The receptor was derived from a man in his 70s with acute or convalescent COVID-19. The CDR3 protein is CASSLGRGRTGANVLTF. DNA for the CDR3: TGTGCCAGCAGCTTGGGCAGGGGGCGAACTGGGGCCAACGTCCTGACTTTC.